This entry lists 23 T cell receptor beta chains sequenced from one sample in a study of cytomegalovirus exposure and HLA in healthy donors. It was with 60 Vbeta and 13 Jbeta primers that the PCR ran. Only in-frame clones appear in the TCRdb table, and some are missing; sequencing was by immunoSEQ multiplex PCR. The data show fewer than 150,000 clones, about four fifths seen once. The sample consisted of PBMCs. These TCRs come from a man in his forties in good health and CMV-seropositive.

The CDR3 sequence is CASSPGQGAGNEQFF. Written as DNA, the CDR3 is TGTGCCAGCAGCCCTGGACAGGGGGCCGGCAATGAGCAGTTCTTC. The rearrangement joins TRBV5-4 to TRBJ2-1; 11 bases fit TRBD1. The germline V gene has CDR1 SGHNT and CDR2 YYREEE (reference sequence). The CDR3 is 15 amino acids. V shed 4 bases, J shed 6 bases, and the junction held 6 bases outside the gene matches.

DNA for the CDR3: TGTGCCAGCAGCGTAACGACAGGGAACCAAGAGACCCAGTACTTC. It encodes CASSVTTGNQETQYF. V usage is TRBV9 and J usage is TRBJ2-5; the match to TRBD1 covers 7 bases. The trim removed 1 base at V and 0 bases at J, leaving 3 bases unmatched. The CDR3 loop spans 15 amino acids. Germline CDR1 and CDR2: SGDLS and YYNGEE.

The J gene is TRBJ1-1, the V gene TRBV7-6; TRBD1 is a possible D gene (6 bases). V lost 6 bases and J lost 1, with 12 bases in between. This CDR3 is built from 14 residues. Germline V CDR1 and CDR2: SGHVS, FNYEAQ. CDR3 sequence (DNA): TGTGCCAGCAGTTCACAGGGTACGAACACTGAAGCTTTCTTT. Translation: CASSSQGTNTEAFF.

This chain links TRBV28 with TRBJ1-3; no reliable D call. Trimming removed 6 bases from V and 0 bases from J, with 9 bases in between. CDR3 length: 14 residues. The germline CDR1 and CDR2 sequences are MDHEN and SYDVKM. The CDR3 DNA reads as TGTGCCAGCAGCTCCCCGAGCTCTGGAAACACCATATATTTT. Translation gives CASSSPSSGNTIYF.

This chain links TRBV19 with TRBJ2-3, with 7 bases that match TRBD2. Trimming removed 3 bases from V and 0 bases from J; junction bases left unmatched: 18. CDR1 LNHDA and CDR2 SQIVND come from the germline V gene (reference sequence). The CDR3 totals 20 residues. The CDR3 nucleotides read TGTGCCAGTAGTATCTCCCCGAGCGGGATGGTCGTTCCCAGCACAGATACGCAGTATTTT. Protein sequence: CASSISPSGMVVPSTDTQYF.

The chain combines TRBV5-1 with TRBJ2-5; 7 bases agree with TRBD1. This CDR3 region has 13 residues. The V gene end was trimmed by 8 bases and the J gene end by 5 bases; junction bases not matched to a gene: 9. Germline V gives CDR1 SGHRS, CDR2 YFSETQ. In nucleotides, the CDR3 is TGCGCCAGTAGATACAGGGGTTCGGAGACCCAGTACTTC. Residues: CASRYRGSETQYF.

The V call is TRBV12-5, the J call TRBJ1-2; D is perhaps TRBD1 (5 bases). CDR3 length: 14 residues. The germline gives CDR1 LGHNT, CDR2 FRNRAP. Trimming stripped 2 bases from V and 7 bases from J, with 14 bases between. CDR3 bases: TGTGCTAGTGGTTTGTCCCGCGGGGCTGGTGGCTACACCTTC. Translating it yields CASGLSRGAGGYTF.

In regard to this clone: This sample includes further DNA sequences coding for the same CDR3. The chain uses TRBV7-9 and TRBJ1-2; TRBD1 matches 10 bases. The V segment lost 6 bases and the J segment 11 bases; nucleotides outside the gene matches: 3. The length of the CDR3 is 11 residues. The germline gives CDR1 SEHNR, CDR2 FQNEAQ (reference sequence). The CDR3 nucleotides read TGTGCCAGCAGTAGGGACAGGGGTTACACCTTC. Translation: CASSRDRGYTF.

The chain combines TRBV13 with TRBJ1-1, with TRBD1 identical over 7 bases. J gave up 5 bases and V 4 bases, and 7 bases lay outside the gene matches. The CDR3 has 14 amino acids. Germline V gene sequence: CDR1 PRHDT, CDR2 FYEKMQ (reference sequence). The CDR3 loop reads CASSSRQGRTEAFF. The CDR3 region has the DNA TGTGCCAGCAGCTCGCGACAGGGTCGAACTGAAGCTTTCTTT.

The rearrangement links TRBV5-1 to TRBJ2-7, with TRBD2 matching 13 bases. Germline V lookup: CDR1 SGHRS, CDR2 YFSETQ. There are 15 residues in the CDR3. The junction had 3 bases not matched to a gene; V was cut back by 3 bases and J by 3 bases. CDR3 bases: TGCGCCAGCAGCTCCGGACTAGCGGGAGTCTACGAGCAGTACTTC. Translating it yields CASSSGLAGVYEQYF.

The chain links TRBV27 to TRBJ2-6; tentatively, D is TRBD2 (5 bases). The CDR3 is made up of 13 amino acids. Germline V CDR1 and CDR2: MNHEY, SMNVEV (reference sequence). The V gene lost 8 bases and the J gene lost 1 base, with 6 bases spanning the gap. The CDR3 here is CASRGSGANVLTF. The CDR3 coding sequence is TGTGCCAGCCGGGGTTCTGGGGCCAACGTCCTGACTTTC. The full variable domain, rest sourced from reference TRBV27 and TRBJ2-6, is EAQVTQNPRYLITVTGKKLTVTCSQNMNHEYMSWYRQDPGLGLRQIYYSMNVEVTDKGDVPEGYKVSRKEKRNFPLILESPSPNQTSLYFCASRGSGANVLTFGAGSRLTVL.

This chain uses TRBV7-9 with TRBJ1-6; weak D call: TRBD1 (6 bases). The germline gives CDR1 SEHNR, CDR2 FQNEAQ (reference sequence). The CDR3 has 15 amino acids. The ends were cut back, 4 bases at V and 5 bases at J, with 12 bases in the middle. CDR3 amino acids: CASSSQGTHNSPLHF. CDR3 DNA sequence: TGTGCCAGCAGCTCACAGGGAACCCATAATTCACCCCTCCACTTT. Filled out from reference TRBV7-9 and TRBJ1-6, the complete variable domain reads DTGVSQNPRHKITKRGQNVTFRCDPISEHNRLYWYRQTLGQGPEFLTYFQNEAQLEKSRLLSDRFSAERPKGSFSTLEIQRTEQGDSAMYLCASSSQGTHNSPLHFGNGTRLTVT.

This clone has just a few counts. CDR3 nucleotides: TGTGCCAGCAGTGAAAGGCGACTAGCGGGAGGGAATGAGCAGTTCTTC. This sequence encodes CASSERRLAGGNEQFF. This chain joins TRBV2 and TRBJ2-1, with 14 positions matching TRBD2. The V and J ends lost 2 bases and 7 bases, in that order; junction bases with no gene match: 4. This CDR3 spans 16 amino acids. Germline CDR1 SNHLY, CDR2 FYNNEI.

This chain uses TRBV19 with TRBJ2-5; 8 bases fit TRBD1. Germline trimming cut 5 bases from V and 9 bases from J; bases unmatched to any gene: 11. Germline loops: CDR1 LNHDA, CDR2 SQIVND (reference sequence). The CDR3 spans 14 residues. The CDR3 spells CASSGPGTGLSQYF. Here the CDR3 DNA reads TGTGCCAGTAGTGGACCCGGGACAGGACTTTCCCAGTACTTC.

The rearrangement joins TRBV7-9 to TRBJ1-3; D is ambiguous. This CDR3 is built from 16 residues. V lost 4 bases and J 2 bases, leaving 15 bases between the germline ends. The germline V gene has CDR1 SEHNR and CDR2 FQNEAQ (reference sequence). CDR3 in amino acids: CASSSHSPEAGNTIYF. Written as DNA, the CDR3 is TGTGCCAGCAGCTCCCACAGTCCTGAAGCTGGAAACACCATATATTTT.

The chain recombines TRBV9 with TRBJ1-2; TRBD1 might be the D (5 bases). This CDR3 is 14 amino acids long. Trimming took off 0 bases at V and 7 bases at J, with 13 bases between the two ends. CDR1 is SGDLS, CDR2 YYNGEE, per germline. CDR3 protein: CASSVAGQGGGYTF. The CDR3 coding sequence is TGTGCCAGCAGCGTAGCTGGCCAGGGAGGTGGCTACACCTTC.

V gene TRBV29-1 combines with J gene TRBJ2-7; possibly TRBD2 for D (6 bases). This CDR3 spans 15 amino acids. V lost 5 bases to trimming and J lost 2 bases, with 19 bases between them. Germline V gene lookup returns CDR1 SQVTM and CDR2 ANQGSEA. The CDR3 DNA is TGCAGCGTTAAGGGCGGGGCGGGATCCCCCTACGAGCAGTACTTC. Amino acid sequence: CSVKGGAGSPYEQYF.

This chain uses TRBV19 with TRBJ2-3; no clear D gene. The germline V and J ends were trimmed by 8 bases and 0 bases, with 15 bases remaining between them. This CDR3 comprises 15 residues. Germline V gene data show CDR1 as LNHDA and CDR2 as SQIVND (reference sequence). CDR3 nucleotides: TGTGCCAGTGCGAGAGGAGTCCCGAGCACAGATACGCAGTATTTT. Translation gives CASARGVPSTDTQYF.

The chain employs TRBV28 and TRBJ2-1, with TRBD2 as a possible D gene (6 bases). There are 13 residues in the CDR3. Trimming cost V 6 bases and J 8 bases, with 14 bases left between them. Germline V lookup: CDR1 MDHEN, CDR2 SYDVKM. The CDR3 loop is CASREGFRDEQFF. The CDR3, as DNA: TGTGCCAGCAGGGAGGGGTTTAGGGATGAGCAGTTCTTC.

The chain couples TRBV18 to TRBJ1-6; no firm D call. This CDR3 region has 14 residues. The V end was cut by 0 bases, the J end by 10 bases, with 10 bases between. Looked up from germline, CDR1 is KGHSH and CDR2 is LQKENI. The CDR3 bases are TGTGCCAGCTCACCACCCCTAGCGAGGTCACCCCTCCACTTT. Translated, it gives CASSPPLARSPLHF.

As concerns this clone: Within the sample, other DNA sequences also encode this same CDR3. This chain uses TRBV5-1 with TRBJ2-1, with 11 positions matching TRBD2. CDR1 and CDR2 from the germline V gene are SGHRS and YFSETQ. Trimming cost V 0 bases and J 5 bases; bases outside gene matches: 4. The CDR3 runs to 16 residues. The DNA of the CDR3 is TGCGCCAGCAGCTTGGGGACTAGCGGGCGAAACAATGAGCAGTTCTTC. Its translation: CASSLGTSGRNNEQFF.

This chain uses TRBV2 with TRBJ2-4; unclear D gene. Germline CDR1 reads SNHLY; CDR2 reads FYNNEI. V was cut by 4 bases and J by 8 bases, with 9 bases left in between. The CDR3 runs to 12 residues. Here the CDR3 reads CASSATRDIQYF. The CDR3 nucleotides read TGTGCCAGCAGTGCGACTCGGGACATTCAGTACTTC.

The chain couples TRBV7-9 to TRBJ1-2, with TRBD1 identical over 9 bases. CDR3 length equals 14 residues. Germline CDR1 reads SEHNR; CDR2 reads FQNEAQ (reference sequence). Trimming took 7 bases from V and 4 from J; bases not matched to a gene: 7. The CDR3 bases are TGTGCCAGCAACCCGGGACAGGGATCCTATGGCTACACCTTC. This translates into CASNPGQGSYGYTF.